This paragraph covers one T cell receptor beta chain sequence. The data stem from a study of blood T cell repertoires in COVID-19. Study-level background: The United States, Italy and Spain supplied acute and convalescent COVID-19 samples. T cells, B-cell-depleted T cells, or PBMCs supplied cDNA or gDNA.

While infection was still active, Seattle patients were enrolled and then followed longitudinally. J gave up 8 bases and V 0 bases, and 22 bases lay outside the gene matches. Per germline, CDR1 SGHRS and CDR2 YFSETQ. The CDR3 runs to 20 residues. Study processing details: Estimated nucleated cell counts came from reference gene primer amplification. Sequencing used immunoSEQ multiplex PCR; TCRdb keeps in-frame clones, though not all of them. From that table come the V and J calls and clone size; the DNA was used to work out D and trimming. This table holds roughly 81,000 clones, roughly 84% found once.

The sequence was obtained from a woman older than 75 with COVID-19, enrolled during active disease. The sequenced sample consisted of peripheral blood. The chain couples TRBV5-1 to TRBJ2-1, with 8 nucleotides matching TRBD2. CDR3 DNA sequence: TGCGCCAGCAGCTTGGCGATCCTCGGACTAGCCTTGGGCCTGGGCGATGAGCAGTTCTTC. It encodes CASSLAILGLALGLGDEQFF.